This T cell receptor beta chain was recovered during a study of T-cell reconstitution after alpha-beta-depleted transplantation in children. Overall study results and limits: Reportedly, only several hundred clones from non-depleted graft cells drove alpha-beta T-cell counts at about two months. Where some patients showed high TCRbeta diversity at day 60, it came from recipient T cells and thymic progenitors that had survived.

This clonotype was recorded once. The target antigen is unknown. A much bigger clone sits one base away, suggesting this may be a read error. After removal of 2 bases from V and 5 bases from J, the junction contained 8 bases not matched to a gene. This CDR3 is built from 15 residues. Preparation of the TCRbeta library used unique molecular identifiers. TCRdb redid the calling of the PCR reads with MiXCR, one entry per CDR3 protein. This table has 300,000 or so distinct CDR3 sequences, roughly 25% appearing once. This receptor was taken from a male patient between 10 and 17 years old who had a stem cell transplant for acute lymphoblastic leukemia, so the T cells may come from the graft donor. The rearrangement joins TRBV12-3 or TRBV12-4 to TRBJ2-5, with TRBD2 matching 7 bases. The source was PBMCs, mostly from graft donor cells, collected 180 days after TCRalphabeta/CD19-depleted stem cell transplant. The chain's CDR3 is CASSLKAGESETQYF. CDR3 nucleotides: TGTGCCAGCAGTTTAAAGGCGGGAGAGTCTGAGACCCAGTACTTC.